This TCR beta chain comes out of a study of cytomegalovirus exposure and HLA in healthy donors (dated by TCRdb to 2016 to 2017). Context from the whole study: An earlier analysis of about 530 of the donors reported under 300 Gb of sequence data and 95 million to 120 million unique TCR beta sequences obtained from about 179 million T cells. Across some 400 genotyped donors of the cohort, an average of roughly 250,000 unique TCR beta nucleotide sequences per donor were sequenced, and 15% to 20% of those sequences were non-productive. A handful of DR-DQ haplotypes were handled as single units for association and clustering because linkage in the cohort was strong. Rather than using new phenotypic data, the later analysis identified candidate immune exposures from TCR beta sequences and from how often those sequences occurred across donors. Roughly 300 gigabases of sequencing data and 70 million to 85 million unique TCR sequences were included in an early release covering 550 to 650 HLA-typed donors. In addition to the first cohort of 666 subjects, a separate validation cohort of 130 or so different subjects was used. Donor age, sex, ethnicity and CMV serostatus were compiled alongside the repertoire data. Class I and class II HLA loci were covered by the typing at four-digit resolution. A later analysis re-analyzed previously published TCR beta repertoires from 550 to 700 donors and added high-resolution HLA genotyping to study TCR occurrence patterns. The study aimed to test whether cataloging public T cell receptors could reveal signatures of past pathogen exposure. To predict cytomegalovirus infection status, the study brought together high-throughput TCR immunosequencing, statistical association of individual TCRs with disease status, and machine learning. An earlier analysis of around 580 of the donors used high-throughput TCR beta sequencing to judge whether each TCR beta V gene segment behaved as functional or pseudogenic. The T cell repertoires of about 700 subjects were profiled by immunosequencing and related to cytomegalovirus serostatus. Typing coverage varied by locus: roughly 629-640 donors for A, B, C, DRB1 and DQB1; about 520 for DQA1; about 600 for DPA1; 450 to 480 for DPB1. A later genetic analysis used genome-wide SNP genotypes for 398 of the 666 donors, treating that subset as a discovery cohort. Every repertoire in the discovery cohort had been generated on one and the same sequencing platform. The genetic ancestry cluster associated with self-reported Caucasian donors included roughly four fifths of the approximately 430 genotyped donors.

About this clone itself: Its antigen target is currently unknown. No base qualities exist here, and no much larger clone lies one base off it.

What the work shows at the level of the full study, not this receptor alone: Three of the identified cytomegalovirus-associated TCR beta chains were confirmed in vitro to be specific for cytomegalovirus antigens. The study listed approximately 150 TCR beta chains as associated with cytomegalovirus. Most CMV-associated TCR beta chains appeared to be HLA-restricted in a later analysis, and the HLA associations seemed to be driven largely by CMV exposure. Assigning TCR associations to individual alleles was difficult when HLA alleles, especially DR and DQ, strongly co-occurred. A later genetic analysis associated a missense DCLRE1C variant with V-gene and J-gene trimming of TCR beta chains, and an independent cohort replicated the association. Most TCR sequences were seen in very few donors, while some public TCRs were found in many individuals. A cluster of highly shared sequence variants was judged likely to represent a technical artifact of the sequencing pipeline. Broadly in line with IMGT annotations, most TCR beta V segments showed up in productive rearrangements about 87% or about 30% of the time in an earlier analysis of around 550 of the donors. Because counts were too low, 15 to 20 rarely observed V segments, including chromosome 9 orphons, were excluded from the earlier analysis of several hundred of the donors. Because some donors lacked HLA typing at each locus, the association tests relied only on the typed subset. It was suggested by the authors that the approach could potentially be generalized to other disease states and immunological phenotypes. Only TCR beta chains were sequenced in this cohort, and the absence of alpha or paired-chain data limited detectable features. Roughly uniform sequencing depth across donors was assumed in presence/absence analyses, although this assumption may not hold. A further reported finding was that TCR beta sequences accurately predicted the HLA-A and HLA-B alleles for most subjects in the first cohort. In a later genetic analysis, fewer N-insertions in productive TCRs were reported among donors in an Asian-associated ancestry cluster than the approximately 670-donor mean. In a later analysis, HLA-associated TCR beta chains showed more clonal expansion and lower generation probabilities than non-associated chains that were equally common. In a later analysis, TCR association rates were found to vary across HLA loci, with the most associated TCRs seen for DRB1 alleles and the fewest for HLA-C alleles. The classifier was reported to diagnose cytomegalovirus status with high specificity and sensitivity in both the original and validation cohorts. Several of the top co-occurrence clusters appeared to be linked to parvovirus B19, influenza, CMV and Epstein-Barr virus, according to a later analysis. In a later analysis, some 18,000 TCR beta sequences were associated with specific HLA alleles at a false discovery rate of 0.05. Linkage disequilibrium might explain the correlated functional status among segregating V segments, but an unknown experimental factor could not be excluded. The only immune exposure information available for the cohort was CMV serostatus.

The cohort was made up of around 720 healthy bone marrow donors. At the time of sampling, every cohort member was nominally healthy, though immune exposures that went unrecorded were likely present. The donor was CMV seronegative and belonged to the group of roughly 330 seronegative cohort members. Every donor gave a peripheral blood sample, and the peripheral blood mononuclear cells from that sample were used for TCR beta sequencing. Genomic DNA extraction from the blood cell samples was performed with the Qiagen DNeasy Blood Extraction Kit. The receptor library was made with the immunoSEQ multiplex PCR assay. For the multiplex PCR, a mixture combining 60 forward primers for TCR Vbeta segments and 13 reverse primers for TCR Jbeta segments was used. The CDR3 region of rearranged TCR beta genes was amplified from genomic DNA with a multiplex PCR assay. The amplified TCR beta libraries were sequenced on the Illumina HiSeq System as 87-base-pair reads. The source study handled its data this way. Across the roughly 640 repertoires, a later analysis counted around 80 million unique TCR beta chains, 8.5 million to 12 million of which were shared by at least two donors. Raw reads were error-corrected and collapsed into unique sequences with a nearest-neighbor algorithm that merged closely related sequences to remove PCR and sequencing errors. Alignment of CDR3 sequences to IMGT reference sequences was used to assign V, D and J gene segments. For a sequence to be retained, a match of at least six nucleotides was required to both a V gene segment and a J gene segment. Rearrangements were called productive when the CDR3 lacked stop codons and stayed in frame with V and J; all others were non-productive. CDR3 was defined by IMGT convention, running from the second conserved V-encoded cysteine to the conserved J-encoded phenylalanine. Sequences without an unambiguous match to a single V gene segment were excluded from the earlier analysis of about 600 of the donors. An earlier analysis of 450 to 650 of the donors called V segments functional above 56.7% productive rearrangements and segregating when the between-donor standard deviation exceeded 5%. A statistical classification framework was built to diagnose cytomegalovirus status from the catalog of TCR beta chain sequences. In a later analysis, V and J genes were assigned by comparing TCR nucleotide sequences against IMGT/GENE-DB human TR gene sequences. The TCRdist pipeline was used in a later analysis to assign CDR3 sequences and most-parsimonious VDJ recombination scenarios. In a later analysis, each TCR beta chain was defined by its CDR3 amino acid sequence together with its V-gene family, and reads without a unique V-gene family were excluded. A later analysis removed several hundred highly shared, low-generation-probability nucleotide sequences to deal with suspected cross-contamination and a sequencing artifact. In a later analysis, a clonal expansion index was calculated for each public chain from normalized within-repertoire ranks of inferred template counts. In a later analysis, generation probabilities were computed with a VDJ recombination model fitted to out-of-frame rearrangements, and the resulting probabilities were checked against IGoR. In a later analysis, TCR-TCR, TCR-HLA and TCR-CMV co-occurrence was scored with hypergeometric tests, and a repertoire-size bias correction was applied to TCR pairs. A later analysis estimated false discovery rates by permuting HLA or CMV assignments 20 times. A later analysis grouped co-occurring TCRs with DBSCAN, adding TCRdist sequence similarity when clustering within HLA-allele-positive subsets. Repertoires with fewer than 30,000 or more than 120,000 public chains, plus five repertoires with anomalous nucleotide sharing, were excluded from co-occurrence clustering. Not all clones reach the TCRdb copy of this immuneACCESS table, which keeps in-frame sequences only. Checked studies attribute under half of the gap to unresolved V genes and leave the rest unexplained. That table supplies the V and J calls and clone size; D and trimming were determined from the DNA. Recorded for this sample are 150,000 to 200,000 clones; about 87% of them occurred a single time. Roughly 1.9% of the sample is held by the ten biggest clonotypes.

The clonotype comes from a woman under 30 in good health and CMV-seronegative. The sequencing input was PBMCs.

The CDR3 corresponds to CATSRVNTYEQYF. The DNA sequence reads TGTGCCACCAGCAGAGTTAACACCTACGAGCAGTACTTC. Recombination connected TRBV15 to TRBJ2-7, with the D segment identity uncertain. Measured from the cysteine to the phenylalanine, the CDR3 is 13 residues long. Solely the CDR3 DNA is kept, with 39 bases framed from the first base. V is reduced by 1 base and J by 2 bases, leaving a spacing of 6 bases between them. The germline V gene (reference sequence) provides CDR1 LNHNV and CDR2 YYDKDF.